This TCR beta chain was sequenced for a study of cytomegalovirus exposure and HLA in healthy donors. The PCR had 60 Vbeta and 13 Jbeta primers. Original processing methods: Roughly 83 million unique TCR beta chains, roughly 11 million of them shared, were counted by a later analysis. TCRdb keeps only in-frame clones here, not all; method: immunoSEQ multiplex PCR. The DNA was the basis for D and trimming; V, J and clone size are from that table. The top ten clones hold 3% of a sample with some 150,000 clones, around 84% of them seen once. The TCR was taken from a man aged 35 to 55 in good health and CMV-seropositive. The sequenced sample was PBMCs.

The CDR3 protein is CASSRGQDSYEQYF. The CDR3 nucleotides are TGTGCCAGCAGCCGAGGACAGGACTCCTACGAGCAGTACTTC. The rearrangement uses TRBV5-4 and TRBJ2-7, with 7 bases aligning to TRBD1. Germline-derived CDR1 and CDR2 are SGHNT and YYREEE (reference sequence). V lost 4 bases to trimming and J lost 0 bases; unmatched junction nucleotides: 4. This CDR3 comprises 14 residues.